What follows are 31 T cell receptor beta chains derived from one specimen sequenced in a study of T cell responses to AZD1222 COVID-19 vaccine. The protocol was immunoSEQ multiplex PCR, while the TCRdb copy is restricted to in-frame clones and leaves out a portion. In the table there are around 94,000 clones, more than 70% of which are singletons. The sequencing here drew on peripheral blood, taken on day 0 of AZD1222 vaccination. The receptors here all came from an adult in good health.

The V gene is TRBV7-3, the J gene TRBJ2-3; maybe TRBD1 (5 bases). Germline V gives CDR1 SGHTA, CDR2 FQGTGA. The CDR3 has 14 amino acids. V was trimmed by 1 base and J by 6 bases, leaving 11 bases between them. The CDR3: CASSLNTGPDTQYF. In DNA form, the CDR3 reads TGTGCCAGCAGCTTAAATACAGGCCCCGATACGCAGTATTTT.

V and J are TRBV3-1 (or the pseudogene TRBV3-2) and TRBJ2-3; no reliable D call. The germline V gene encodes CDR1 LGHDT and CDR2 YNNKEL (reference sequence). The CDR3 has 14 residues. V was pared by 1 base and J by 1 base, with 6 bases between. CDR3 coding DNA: TGTGCCAGCAGCCAAGGACCCGGCACAGATACGCAGTATTTT. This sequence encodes CASSQGPGTDTQYF.

CDR3 coding DNA: TGTGCCAGCAGCTTATCACCCCCCCGACAGGGGCGGTTCTTC. Translated, it gives CASSLSPPRQGRFF. The V call is TRBV7-2, the J call TRBJ2-1, with 8 bases identical to TRBD1. The CDR3 loop spans 14 amino acids. V dropped 2 bases and J dropped 15; count of bases not matched to a gene: 12. The germline V gene has CDR1 SGHTA and CDR2 FQGNSA.

The CDR3 nucleotides read TGTGCCAGCAGGGAAACCGGCTACAATGAGCAGTTCTTC. Translation: CASRETGYNEQFF. This rearrangement joins TRBV2 to TRBJ2-1; D is uncertain. The germline V gene has CDR1 SNHLY and CDR2 FYNNEI. Trimming removed 6 bases at V and 3 bases at J, with 9 bases between. The CDR3 contains 13 residues.

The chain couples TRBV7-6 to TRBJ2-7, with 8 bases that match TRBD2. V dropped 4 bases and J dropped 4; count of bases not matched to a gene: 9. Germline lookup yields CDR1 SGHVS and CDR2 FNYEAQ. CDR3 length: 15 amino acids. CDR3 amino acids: CASSSTDSGVYEQYF. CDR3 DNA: TGTGCCAGCAGCTCGACAGATAGCGGGGTTTACGAGCAGTACTTC.

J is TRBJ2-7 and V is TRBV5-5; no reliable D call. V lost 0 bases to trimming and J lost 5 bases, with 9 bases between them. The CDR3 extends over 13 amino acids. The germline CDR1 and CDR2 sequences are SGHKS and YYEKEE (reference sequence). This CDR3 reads CASSLDLPHEQYF. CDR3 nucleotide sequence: TGTGCCAGCAGCTTGGACCTACCCCACGAGCAGTACTTC.

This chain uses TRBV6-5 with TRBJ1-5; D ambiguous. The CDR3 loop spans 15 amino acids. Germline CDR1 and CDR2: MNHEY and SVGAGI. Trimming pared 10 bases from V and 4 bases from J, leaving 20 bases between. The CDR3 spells CATLEGLLGNQPQHF. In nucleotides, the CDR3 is TGTGCCACCTTAGAGGGCCTACTTGGAAATCAGCCCCAGCATTTT.

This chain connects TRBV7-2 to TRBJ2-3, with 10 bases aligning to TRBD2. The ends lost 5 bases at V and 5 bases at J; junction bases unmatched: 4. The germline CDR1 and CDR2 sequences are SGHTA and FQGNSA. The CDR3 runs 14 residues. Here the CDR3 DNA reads TGTGCCAGCAGCCCGGGACTAGCGTTAGATACGCAGTATTTT. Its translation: CASSPGLALDTQYF.

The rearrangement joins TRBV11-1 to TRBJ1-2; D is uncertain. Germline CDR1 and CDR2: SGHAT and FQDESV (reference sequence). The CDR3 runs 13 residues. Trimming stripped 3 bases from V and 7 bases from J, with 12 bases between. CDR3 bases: TGTGCCAGCAGCTTGAATCTACTGGGTGGCTACACCTTC. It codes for CASSLNLLGGYTF.

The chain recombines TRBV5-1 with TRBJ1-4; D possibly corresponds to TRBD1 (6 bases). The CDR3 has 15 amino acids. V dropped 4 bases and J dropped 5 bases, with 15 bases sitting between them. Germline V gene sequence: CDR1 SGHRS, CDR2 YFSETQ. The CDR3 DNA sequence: TGCGCCAGCAGCGGCTCGGGACACGGGAATGAAAAACTGTTTTTT. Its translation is CASSGSGHGNEKLFF.

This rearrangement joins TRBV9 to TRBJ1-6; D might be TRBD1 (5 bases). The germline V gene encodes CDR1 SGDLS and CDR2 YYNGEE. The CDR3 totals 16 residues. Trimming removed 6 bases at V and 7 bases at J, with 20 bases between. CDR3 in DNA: TGTGCCAGCAACCCCTACCCGAGGCAGGGAAATTCACCCCTCCACTTT. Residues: CASNPYPRQGNSPLHF. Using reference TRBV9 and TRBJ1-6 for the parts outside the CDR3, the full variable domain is DSGVTQTPKHLITATGQRVTLRCSPRSGDLSVYWYQQSLDQGLQFLIQYYNGEERAKGNILERFSAQQFPDLHSELNLSSLELGDSALYFCASNPYPRQGNSPLHFGNGTRLTVT.

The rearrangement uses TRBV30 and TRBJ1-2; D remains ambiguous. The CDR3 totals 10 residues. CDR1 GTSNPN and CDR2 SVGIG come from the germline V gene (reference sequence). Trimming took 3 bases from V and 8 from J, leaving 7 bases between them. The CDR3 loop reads CAWRSGGYTF. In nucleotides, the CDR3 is TGTGCCTGGAGGAGCGGGGGCTACACCTTC.

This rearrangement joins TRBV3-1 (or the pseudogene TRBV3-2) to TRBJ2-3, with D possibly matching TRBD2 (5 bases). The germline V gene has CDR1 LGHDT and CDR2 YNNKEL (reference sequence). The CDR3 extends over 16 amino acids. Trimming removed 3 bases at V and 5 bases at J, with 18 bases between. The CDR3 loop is CASSHPPSGSEDTQYF. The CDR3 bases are TGTGCCAGCAGCCACCCCCCCAGCGGATCGGAAGATACGCAGTATTTT.

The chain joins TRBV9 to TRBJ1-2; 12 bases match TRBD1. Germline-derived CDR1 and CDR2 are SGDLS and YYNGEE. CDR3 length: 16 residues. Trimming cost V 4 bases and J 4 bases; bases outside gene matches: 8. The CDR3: CASSWDRGLTRYGYTF. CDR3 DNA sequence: TGTGCCAGCAGCTGGGACAGGGGGCTTACCCGCTATGGCTACACCTTC.

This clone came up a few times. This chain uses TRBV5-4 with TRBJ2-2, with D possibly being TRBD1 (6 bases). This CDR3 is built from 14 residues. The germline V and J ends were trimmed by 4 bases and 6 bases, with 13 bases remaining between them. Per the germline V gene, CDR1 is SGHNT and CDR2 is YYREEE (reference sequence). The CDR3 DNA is TGTGCCAGCAGCGGGACACTCGTTCCCGGGGAGCTGTTTTTT. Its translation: CASSGTLVPGELFF.

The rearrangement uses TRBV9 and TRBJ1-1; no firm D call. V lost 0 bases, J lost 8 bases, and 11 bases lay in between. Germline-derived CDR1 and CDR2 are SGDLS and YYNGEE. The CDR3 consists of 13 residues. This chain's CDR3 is CASSVGISFEAFF. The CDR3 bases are TGTGCCAGCAGCGTAGGGATAAGTTTCGAAGCTTTCTTT.

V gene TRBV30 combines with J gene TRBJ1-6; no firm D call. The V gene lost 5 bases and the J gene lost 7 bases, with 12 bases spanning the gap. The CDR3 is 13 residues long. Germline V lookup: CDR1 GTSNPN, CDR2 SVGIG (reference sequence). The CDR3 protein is CAWAGFLNSPLHF. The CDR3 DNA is TGTGCCTGGGCGGGGTTCTTAAATTCACCCCTCCACTTT.

As DNA, the CDR3 is TGTGCCAGCAGCACAGGACTCAATCAGCCCCAGCATTTT. This sequence encodes CASSTGLNQPQHF. The rearrangement joins TRBV2 to TRBJ1-5; tentative D call: TRBD1 (5 bases). V gave up 6 bases and J gave up 3 bases, with 9 bases separating them. This CDR3 is 13 amino acids long. The germline V gene has CDR1 SNHLY and CDR2 FYNNEI.

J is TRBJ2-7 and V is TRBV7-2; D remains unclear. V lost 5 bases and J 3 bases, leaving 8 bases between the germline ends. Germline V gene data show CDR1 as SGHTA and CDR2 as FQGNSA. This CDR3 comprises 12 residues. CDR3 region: CASSRPFYEQYF. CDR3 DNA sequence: TGTGCCAGCAGCCGACCCTTCTACGAGCAGTACTTC.

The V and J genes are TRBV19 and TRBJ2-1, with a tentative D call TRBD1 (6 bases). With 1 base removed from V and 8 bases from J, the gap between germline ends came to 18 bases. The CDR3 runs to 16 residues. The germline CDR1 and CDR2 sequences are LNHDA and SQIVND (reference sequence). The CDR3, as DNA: TGTGCCAGTAGTATAGTAGGGCAGGGGCCCACCGATGAGCAGTTCTTC. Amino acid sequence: CASSIVGQGPTDEQFF.

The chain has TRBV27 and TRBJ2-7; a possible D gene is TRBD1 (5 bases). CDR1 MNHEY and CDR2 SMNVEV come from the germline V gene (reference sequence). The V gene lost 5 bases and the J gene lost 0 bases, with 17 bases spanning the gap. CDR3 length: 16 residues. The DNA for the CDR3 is TGTGCCAGCAGTCCGACGACAGCCCCTCGCTCCTACGAGCAGTACTTC. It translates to CASSPTTAPRSYEQYF.

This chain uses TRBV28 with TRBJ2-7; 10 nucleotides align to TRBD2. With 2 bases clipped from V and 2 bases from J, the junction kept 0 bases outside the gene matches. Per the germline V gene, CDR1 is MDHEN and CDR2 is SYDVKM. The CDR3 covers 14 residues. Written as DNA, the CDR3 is TGTGCCAGCAGTTTAAGCGGGGGGGCCTACGAGCAGTACTTC. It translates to CASSLSGGAYEQYF.

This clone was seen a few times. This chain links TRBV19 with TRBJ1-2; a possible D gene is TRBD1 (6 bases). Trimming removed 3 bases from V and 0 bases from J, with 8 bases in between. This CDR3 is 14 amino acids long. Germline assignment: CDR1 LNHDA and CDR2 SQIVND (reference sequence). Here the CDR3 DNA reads TGTGCCAGTAGTATGGCAGGGGCTAACTATGGCTACACCTTC. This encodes CASSMAGANYGYTF.

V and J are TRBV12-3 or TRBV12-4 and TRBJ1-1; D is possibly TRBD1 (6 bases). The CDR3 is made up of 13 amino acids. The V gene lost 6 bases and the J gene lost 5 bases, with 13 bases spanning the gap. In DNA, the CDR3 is TGTGCCAGCAGCGGGACACAGGGTACTGAAGCTTTCTTT. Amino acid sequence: CASSGTQGTEAFF.

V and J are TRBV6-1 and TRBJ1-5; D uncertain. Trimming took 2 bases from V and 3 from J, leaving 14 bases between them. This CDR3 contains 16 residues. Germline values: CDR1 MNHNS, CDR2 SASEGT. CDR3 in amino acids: CASSELGRQPNQPQHF. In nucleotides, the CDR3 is TGTGCCAGCAGTGAATTAGGGCGCCAACCCAATCAGCCCCAGCATTTT.

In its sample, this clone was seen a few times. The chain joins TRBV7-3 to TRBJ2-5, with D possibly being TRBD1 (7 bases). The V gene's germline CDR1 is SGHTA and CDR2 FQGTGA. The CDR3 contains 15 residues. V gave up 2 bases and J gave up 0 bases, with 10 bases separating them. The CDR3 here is CASSLGGGNQETQYF. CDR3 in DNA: TGTGCCAGCAGCTTAGGAGGGGGCAACCAAGAGACCCAGTACTTC.

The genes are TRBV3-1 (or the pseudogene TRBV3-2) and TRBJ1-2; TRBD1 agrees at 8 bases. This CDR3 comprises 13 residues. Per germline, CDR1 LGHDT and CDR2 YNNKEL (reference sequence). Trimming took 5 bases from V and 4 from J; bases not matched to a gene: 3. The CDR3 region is CASSFGQGYGYTF. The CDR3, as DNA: TGTGCCAGCAGCTTCGGACAGGGCTATGGCTACACCTTC.

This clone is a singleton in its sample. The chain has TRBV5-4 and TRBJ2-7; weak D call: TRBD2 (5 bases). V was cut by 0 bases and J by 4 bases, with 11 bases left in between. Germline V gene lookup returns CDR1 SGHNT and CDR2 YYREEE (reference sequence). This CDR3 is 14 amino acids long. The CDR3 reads CASSLGAERYEQYF. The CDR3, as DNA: TGTGCCAGCAGCTTGGGCGCAGAGCGGTACGAGCAGTACTTC.

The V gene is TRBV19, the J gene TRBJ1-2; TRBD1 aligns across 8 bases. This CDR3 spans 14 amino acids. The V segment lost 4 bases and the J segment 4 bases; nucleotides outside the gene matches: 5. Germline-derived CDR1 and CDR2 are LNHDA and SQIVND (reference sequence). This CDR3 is CASSTPGGSYGYTF. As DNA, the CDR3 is TGTGCCAGTAGTACTCCAGGGGGCAGCTATGGCTACACCTTC.

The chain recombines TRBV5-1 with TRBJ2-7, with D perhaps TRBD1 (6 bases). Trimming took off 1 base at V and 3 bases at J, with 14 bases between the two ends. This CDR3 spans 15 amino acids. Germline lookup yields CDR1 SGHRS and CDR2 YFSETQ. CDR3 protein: CASSLPRDNNYEQYF. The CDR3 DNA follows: TGCGCCAGCAGCTTGCCAAGGGACAATAACTACGAGCAGTACTTC. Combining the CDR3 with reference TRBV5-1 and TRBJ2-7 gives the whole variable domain KAGVTQTPRYLIKTRGQQVTLSCSPISGHRSVSWYQQTPGQGLQFLFEYFSETQRNKGNFPGRFSGRQFSNSRSEMNVSTLELGDSALYLCASSLPRDNNYEQYFGPGTRLTVT.

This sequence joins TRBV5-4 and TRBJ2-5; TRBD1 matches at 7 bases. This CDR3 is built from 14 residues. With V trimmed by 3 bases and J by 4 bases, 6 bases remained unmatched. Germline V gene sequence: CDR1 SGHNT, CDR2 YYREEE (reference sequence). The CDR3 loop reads CASSSGQAPETQYF. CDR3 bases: TGTGCCAGCAGCTCAGGACAGGCTCCAGAGACCCAGTACTTC.